Listed below are T cell receptor beta chains from one sample, sequenced in a study of a mutant IDH1 vaccine in newly diagnosed glioma. TCRdb's table, derived via immunoSEQ multiplex PCR, lists solely in-frame clones and lacks some. The sample lists roughly 48,000 clones, 60% to 85% occurring once. The antigens these receptors bind are not known. The input for sequencing was PBMCs, taken from a glioma patient whose treatment included an IDH1 peptide vaccine. Receptor source: a man aged 40-49 years with glioma. Each CDR3 is given with its conserved first and last residue. Fields, in order: CDR3 DNA, CDR3 protein, V gene, CDR3 length, D gene, J gene, clone size. A D gene is named only where the DNA matches it firmly. The size field is filled for only some rows; it gives once, few, many or a size class.

TGTGCCACCAGCAGACGGGACTTCTCTGGAAACACCATATATTTT CATSRRDFSGNTIYF TRBV15 15 NA TRBJ1-3 once
TGCGCCAGCAGCACCCACACAGGGGTACAAGAGACCCAGTACTTC CASSTHTGVQETQYF TRBV4-1 15 TRBD1 TRBJ2-5 NA
TGTGCCAGCAGCTCGGGACAGGGGGTGTCGAGCGAGCAGTACTTC CASSSGQGVSSEQYF TRBV7-6 15 TRBD1 TRBJ2-7 NA
TGCGCCAGCAGCCCGAATAGCGGGACCCGCCGAGTTGGCATTCAGTACTTC CASSPNSGTRRVGIQYF TRBV5-1 17 TRBD2 TRBJ2-4 NA
TGTGCCTGGAGTGACCCCGGAGGGGCGAGCTCCTACAATGAGCAGTTCTTC CAWSDPGGASSYNEQFF TRBV30 17 NA TRBJ2-1 NA
TGTGCCAGCAGTTTCCGAACAGGGGCGCCCCCGGGTGAGCAGTTCTTC CASSFRTGAPPGEQFF TRBV27 16 TRBD1 TRBJ2-1 once
TGCGCCAGCAGCTCCCCCCCTGGTGGCTACACCTTC CASSSPPGGYTF TRBV5-1 12 NA TRBJ1-2 few
TGTGCCAGCAGCTTAGGCTCCACTGGAGGAAACACCATATATTTT CASSLGSTGGNTIYF TRBV7-2 15 NA TRBJ1-3 NA
TGTGCCAGCAGACTCTACTATGGCTACACCTTC CASRLYYGYTF TRBV5-6 11 NA TRBJ1-2 NA
TGTGCCAGTAGTATAGGGACCGGGGAGCTGTTTTTT CASSIGTGELFF TRBV19 12 NA TRBJ2-2 few
TGCAGCGCTAAATACACTACAGGCACCGGGGAGCTGTTTTTT CSAKYTTGTGELFF TRBV29-1 14 NA TRBJ2-2 NA
TGTGCCAGCAGCCTGGACAGGGGGCCCGGGGAGCTGTTTTTT CASSLDRGPGELFF TRBV11-2 14 TRBD1 TRBJ2-2 NA
TGTGCCAGCAGCCCTCGGGAAGCCGACAATCAGCCCCAGCATTTT CASSPREADNQPQHF TRBV9 15 NA TRBJ1-5 NA
TGTGCCAGCAGCGCCGGACAGAATAGCAATCAGCCCCAGCATTTT CASSAGQNSNQPQHF TRBV11-2 15 NA TRBJ1-5 few
TGTGCCAGTCGGTTACAGGGGACCTATGGCTACACCTTC CASRLQGTYGYTF TRBV19 13 TRBD1 TRBJ1-2 NA
TGTGCCAGCAGACGACTAGCGGGTAACACCGGGGAGCTGTTTTTT CASRRLAGNTGELFF TRBV7-2 15 TRBD2 TRBJ2-2 NA
TGTGCCAGCAGCGCCGGACGGCTATACGAGCAGTACTTC CASSAGRLYEQYF TRBV7-8 13 NA TRBJ2-7 NA